Ten or more counts support the clone carrying this T cell receptor (beta chain). This sample stems from a study of human T cells and chemical hapten exposure. Study details: The sensitizer, 2% DPC, was used on approximately 2 cm by approximately 2 cm of upper inner arm skin. Patients were mainly female, each with alopecia areata, totalis or universalis.

With 2 bases clipped from V and 5 bases from J, the junction kept 6 bases outside the gene matches. Germline V CDR1 and CDR2: DFQATT, SNEGSKA (reference sequence). The CDR3 runs 14 residues. Unique molecular identifiers were affixed to discrete cDNA molecules within the library. A single record per CDR3 protein comes from TCRdb applying MiXCR to the RACE reads. This table holds approximately 69,000 distinct CDR3 sequences, 9% to 12% found once. Indicated time point: patch test 2, 6 weeks after DPC sensitization. Treatment noted: therapeutic diphenylcyclopropenone sensitization with weekly scalp DPC. The chain recombines TRBV20-1 with TRBJ2-7, with TRBD2 matching over 10 bases. The sample here was whole blood, taken in connection with sensitization to the hapten diphenylcyclopropenone (DPC). The receptor was isolated from a woman in her fifties or sixties with alopecia areata. Some clones in this sample may be carry-over from other donors' samples. CDR3 coding DNA: TGCAGTGCTAGACTAGCGGGAGTGTTCAACGAGCAGTACTTC. Protein: CSARLAGVFNEQYF.